This T cell receptor beta chain is from a study of Ad26.COV2.S vaccination and SARS-CoV-2 variants. Across the whole study: The donor participated in the COV1001 trial, in its Ad26.COV2.S arm.

Indicated treatment: some 19 received Ad26.COV2.S at low or high dose, single or two shots; 5 received placebo; per-sample allocation not given. Samples were taken on day 63 after the first vaccine or placebo injection. As its vector, the vaccine had Ad26, which expressed Wuhan-strain SARS-CoV-2 spike. Study outcomes and limitations: CD8+ and CD4+ T cells specific for spike reportedly responded with substantial breadth after vaccination. Vaccinated individuals (as opposed to placebo recipients) had higher spike-specific TCR breadth.

TCRdb's table, derived via immunoSEQ multiplex PCR, lists solely in-frame clones and lacks some. The sample carries hundreds of thousands of clones, 85% to 90% recorded once. The germline V and J ends were trimmed by 6 bases and 2 bases, with 7 bases remaining between them. This CDR3 contains 12 residues. The V gene's germline CDR1 is SEHNR and CDR2 FQNEAQ (reference sequence). For this clone: Its cognate antigen is unknown.

This receptor was identified in a person aged 18 to 59 who received the Ad26.COV2.S COVID-19 vaccine or a placebo. This chain uses TRBV7-9 with TRBJ1-1; no clear D. The sequencing used peripheral blood, collected in a trial of Ad26.COV2.S vaccine versus placebo. CDR3 sequence (DNA): TGTGCCAGCAGTTCCATCAACACTGAAGCTTTCTTT. Its protein is CASSSINTEAFF.